Shown below are 9 T cell receptor beta chains from a single sample sequenced in a study of blood T cell repertoires in COVID-19. Profiled with immunoSEQ multiplex PCR; TCRdb holds only in-frame clones, not every one. The profile shows about 220,000 clones, approximately 86% of them singletons. Material for sequencing was peripheral blood. The receptors stem from a woman in her 30s who had recovered from COVID-19.

The table lists this clone with a few counts. The CDR3 sequence is CASSTGSDTGELFF. CDR3 bases: TGTGCCAGCAGTACAGGTTCGGACACCGGGGAGCTGTTTTTT. J is TRBJ2-2 and V is TRBV6-5; D is possibly TRBD1 (5 bases). Trimming shortened V by 5 bases and J by 3 bases, and 10 bases separated the two germline ends. Germline V gene lookup returns CDR1 MNHEY and CDR2 SVGAGI. The CDR3 totals 14 residues.

This clone was seen a single time. The chain's CDR3 is CASSYGTGSKYGYTF. In DNA, the CDR3 is TGTGCCAGCAGTTATGGGACAGGCTCGAAATATGGCTACACCTTC. The V gene is TRBV6-5, the J gene TRBJ1-2, with 8 nucleotides matching TRBD1. This CDR3 is 15 amino acids long. J was trimmed by 5 bases and V by 3 bases; bases with no gene match: 8. Germline CDR1 is MNHEY and CDR2 is SVGAGI.

This rearrangement joins TRBV7-6 to TRBJ2-5; D is unresolved. The CDR3 extends over 13 amino acids. Germline assignment: CDR1 SGHVS and CDR2 FNYEAQ. V was clipped by 1 base and J by 5 bases, with 8 bases between them. The CDR3 loop reads CASSLVALETQYF. The CDR3 region has the DNA TGTGCCAGCAGCTTAGTGGCTTTGGAGACCCAGTACTTC.

J is TRBJ1-2 and V is TRBV19; 10 positions agree with TRBD1. Germline assignment: CDR1 LNHDA and CDR2 SQIVND (reference sequence). V lost 10 bases to trimming and J lost 6 bases; unmatched junction nucleotides: 11. This CDR3 comprises 14 residues. This CDR3 reads CATRQGALIHGYTF. DNA for the CDR3: TGTGCCACCCGACAGGGGGCGCTGATTCATGGCTACACCTTC.

The V call is TRBV19, the J call TRBJ1-5; 7 positions match TRBD1. Germline values: CDR1 LNHDA, CDR2 SQIVND (reference sequence). With 1 base clipped from V and 0 bases from J, the junction kept 6 bases outside the gene matches. The length of the CDR3 is 17 residues. The CDR3 DNA follows: TGTGCCAGTAGTATAGGTAGGGGGCAGGGTAGCAATCAGCCCCAGCATTTT. It codes for CASSIGRGQGSNQPQHF.

The chain couples TRBV5-1 to TRBJ1-1; D gene uncertain. With 4 bases removed from V and 5 bases from J, the gap between germline ends came to 18 bases. Germline V gives CDR1 SGHRS, CDR2 YFSETQ. This CDR3 spans 15 amino acids. The CDR3 nucleotides are TGCGCCAGCAGCCCATCTCAAAACTGGAGGACTGAAGCTTTCTTT. Its protein product is CASSPSQNWRTEAFF.

For the CDR3, the DNA is TGTGCCAGCTCACCGGCGGACGAGCAGTACTTC. Protein product: CASSPADEQYF. The chain is built from TRBV18 and TRBJ2-7; unclear D gene. Germline lookup yields CDR1 KGHSH and CDR2 LQKENI. The CDR3 covers 11 residues. The V and J ends lost 3 bases and 5 bases respectively, with 5 bases between them. The full variable domain, its missing parts supplied by reference TRBV18 and TRBJ2-7, is NAGVMQNPRHLVRRRGQEARLRCSPMKGHSHVYWYRQLPEEGLKFMVYLQKENIIDESGMPKERFSAEFPKEGPSILRIQQVVRGDSAAYFCASSPADEQYFGPGTRLTVT.

The V and J genes are TRBV3-1 (or the pseudogene TRBV3-2) and TRBJ2-1, with no clear D. V lost 1 base and J lost 4, with 11 bases in between. The V gene's germline CDR1 is LGHDT and CDR2 YNNKEL (reference sequence). The length of the CDR3 is 15 residues. The CDR3 region is CASSQAVAVYNEQFF. The DNA of the CDR3 is TGTGCCAGCAGCCAAGCCGTCGCAGTATACAATGAGCAGTTCTTC.

The rearrangement joins TRBV5-1 to TRBJ2-5; the D gene is possibly TRBD1 (7 bases). The CDR3 is 15 amino acids. Trimming stripped 4 bases from V and 1 base from J, with 14 bases between. Per the germline V gene, CDR1 is SGHRS and CDR2 is YFSETQ. DNA for the CDR3: TGCGCCAGCAGCGCTAGACAGGGAGGCCAAGAGACCCAGTACTTC. This gives the protein CASSARQGGQETQYF.